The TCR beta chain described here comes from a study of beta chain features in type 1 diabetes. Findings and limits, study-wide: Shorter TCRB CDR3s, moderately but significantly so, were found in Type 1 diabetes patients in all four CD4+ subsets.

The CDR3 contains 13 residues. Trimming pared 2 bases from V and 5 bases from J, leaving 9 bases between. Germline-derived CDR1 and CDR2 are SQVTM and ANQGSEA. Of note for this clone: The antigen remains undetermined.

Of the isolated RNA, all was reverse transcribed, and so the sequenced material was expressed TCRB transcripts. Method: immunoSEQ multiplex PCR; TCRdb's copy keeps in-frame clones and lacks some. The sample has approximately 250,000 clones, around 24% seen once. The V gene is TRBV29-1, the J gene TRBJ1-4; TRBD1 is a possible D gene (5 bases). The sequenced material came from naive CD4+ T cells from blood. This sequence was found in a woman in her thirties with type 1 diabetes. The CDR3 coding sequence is TGCAGCGTTGAAACCCAGGGCAATGAAAAACTGTTTTTT. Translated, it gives CSVETQGNEKLFF.